Listed here are 11 T cell receptor beta chains from one sample, sequenced in a study of shared clonotypes between healthy human individuals (dated by TCRdb to 2020 to 2021). Libraries were made using the immunoSEQ multiplex PCR assay. TCRdb took this table from immuneACCESS and kept in-frame rearrangements with V and J called. Such tables lack part of the clones; where checked against another copy, unresolved V genes explain under half of the gap, and the rest is unexplained. In this sample the table shows about 1.5 million clones, 95% to 99% of which occur a single time. The biggest ten clones account for about 0.4% of the sample. Sequenced material: naive CD4+ T cells sorted from blood. This specimen's cell subset or site label, per the study, means: CD45RA+ positively selected. The receptors derive from a man aged 25 to 40 in good health.

This sequence joins TRBV18 and TRBJ2-7; 11 nucleotides line up with TRBD1. Germline loops: CDR1 KGHSH, CDR2 LQKENI. Trimming at V came to 3 bases and at J to 6 bases, leaving 7 bases not matched to a gene. The CDR3 contains 15 residues. CDR3 DNA: TGTGCCAGCTCACCGGGACAGGGGGATGAGGGCGAGCAGTACTTC. The encoded protein is CASSPGQGDEGEQYF. Full variable domain (rest looked up from reference TRBV18 and TRBJ2-7): NAGVMQNPRHLVRRRGQEARLRCSPMKGHSHVYWYRQLPEEGLKFMVYLQKENIIDESGMPKERFSAEFPKEGPSILRIQQVVRGDSAAYFCASSPGQGDEGEQYFGPGTRLTVT.

Details on this clone: The sample holds other DNA sequences that translate to the same CDR3. This sequence joins TRBV11-3 and TRBJ2-1; D is perhaps TRBD2 (5 bases). The germline V gene encodes CDR1 SGHNT and CDR2 YENEEA. CDR3 length: 12 residues. The V end was cut by 3 bases, the J end by 9 bases, with 9 bases between. Written as DNA, the CDR3 is TGTGCCAGCAGCTTGGGTGGAGGTGAGCAGTTCTTC. Amino acid sequence: CASSLGGGEQFF.

The genes are TRBV5-3 and TRBJ2-7; 8 bases match TRBD2. TRBV5-3 carries the ORF label, with uncertain function. The V gene end was trimmed by 3 bases and the J gene end by 2 bases; junction bases not matched to a gene: 7. The CDR3 is 15 amino acids. The CDR3 spells CARSWIGTSPYEQYF. CDR3 bases: TGTGCCAGAAGCTGGATCGGGACTAGTCCCTACGAGCAGTACTTC.

The chain uses TRBV7-6 and TRBJ1-3; D may be TRBD1 (5 bases). V lost 3 bases, J lost 0 bases, and 12 bases lay in between. In germline, CDR1 is SGHVS, CDR2 FNYEAQ. The CDR3 covers 16 residues. The CDR3 bases are TGTGCCAGCAGCTTGGGGGGGACCCTCTCTGGAAACACCATATATTTT. Protein: CASSLGGTLSGNTIYF.

This clone was recorded once. The sample contains more than one DNA sequence encoding this CDR3. The chain joins TRBV9 to TRBJ2-7, with D possibly TRBD1 on 6 matching bases. The length of the CDR3 is 15 residues. Germline loops: CDR1 SGDLS, CDR2 YYNGEE. Between the trimmed V and J ends, which lost 0 bases and 3 bases, there was a span of 13 bases. The CDR3 loop is CASSVAGTLDYEQYF. CDR3 sequence (DNA): TGTGCCAGCAGCGTAGCCGGGACACTCGACTACGAGCAGTACTTC. Full variable domain (missing parts from reference TRBV9 and TRBJ2-7): DSGVTQTPKHLITATGQRVTLRCSPRSGDLSVYWYQQSLDQGLQFLIQYYNGEERAKGNILERFSAQQFPDLHSELNLSSLELGDSALYFCASSVAGTLDYEQYFGPGTRLTVT.

V and J are TRBV6-5 and TRBJ2-3, with TRBD2 matching over 8 bases. With 2 bases clipped from V and 5 bases from J, the junction kept 9 bases outside the gene matches. CDR3 size: 16 residues. Per the germline V gene, CDR1 is MNHEY and CDR2 is SVGAGI. The CDR3 spells CASSYAEGLGGDTQYF. CDR3 coding DNA: TGTGCCAGCAGTTACGCCGAGGGACTAGGAGGAGATACGCAGTATTTT.

The rearrangement uses TRBV2 and TRBJ2-5; 9 bases fit TRBD2. The CDR3 loop spans 17 amino acids. Unmatched junction bases numbered 9, after V lost 4 bases and J lost 0 bases. The germline V gene encodes CDR1 SNHLY and CDR2 FYNNEI. CDR3 coding DNA: TGTGCCAGCAGTGGAGGGGGACCTAGCGGGAACCAAGAGACCCAGTACTTC. This encodes CASSGGGPSGNQETQYF.

The chain has TRBV29-1 and TRBJ2-1; TRBD1 might be the D (5 bases). Germline loops: CDR1 SQVTM, CDR2 ANQGSEA. CDR3 length equals 13 residues. Trimming pared 6 bases from V and 2 bases from J, leaving 11 bases between. The CDR3 loop reads CSVGPQAYNEQFF. In DNA form, the CDR3 reads TGCAGCGTGGGCCCACAGGCCTACAATGAGCAGTTCTTC.

The sample holds one count of this clone. V and J are TRBV28 and TRBJ2-7, with TRBD2 matching over 8 bases. CDR3 length equals 16 residues. CDR1 and CDR2 from the germline V gene are MDHEN and SYDVKM. V lost 1 base, J lost 5 bases, and 10 bases stayed unmatched. In DNA, the CDR3 is TGTGCCAGCAGTTTATCCCCGGGCGGGGGGCCCGACGAGCAGTACTTC. Amino acid sequence: CASSLSPGGGPDEQYF.

The sample holds one count of this clone. This chain uses TRBV14 with TRBJ1-2; D gene unclear. Germline CDR1 reads SGHDN; CDR2 reads FVKESK. This CDR3 region has 16 residues. V shed 0 bases and J shed 0 bases, with 11 bases lying between them. CDR3 protein: CASSQDLIGTNYGYTF. The CDR3 DNA reads TGTGCCAGCAGCCAAGATCTAATTGGTACTAACTATGGCTACACCTTC.

This clone was found once. The CDR3 loop is CASTREWGHEQYF. CDR3 in DNA: TGTGCCAGCACCCGCGAGTGGGGCCACGAGCAGTACTTC. This chain connects TRBV7-2 to TRBJ2-7, with D possibly TRBD1 on 5 matching bases. The V end lost 7 bases, the J end lost 5 bases, and 15 bases lay between the germline ends. In germline, CDR1 is SGHTA, CDR2 FQGNSA. The CDR3 length is 13 residues.